This TCR beta chain was captured in a study of immune evolution from preneoplasia to lung adenocarcinoma. Whole-study findings and limits: Later-stage lesions seemingly showed higher T cell density and diversity than normal lung. Top clone share appeared to fall from AAH through AIS, MIA, adenocarcinoma.

Germline V gives CDR1 SQVTM, CDR2 ANQGSEA. The germline V and J ends were trimmed by 0 bases and 4 bases, with 11 bases remaining between them. The CDR3 covers 14 residues. Remarks on this clone: Its antigen remains unknown.

Produced via immunoSEQ multiplex PCR; TCRdb's table is partial and in-frame only. The data show 15,000 or so clones, with 65% to 90% seen just once and approximately 3% held by the top ten. This clonotype was sampled from a donor aged 70 or over with lung adenocarcinoma. Sequences were obtained from FFPE lung adenocarcinoma in situ tissue. The chain recombines TRBV29-1 with TRBJ2-3; D remains unclear. The CDR3, as DNA: TGCAGCGTTGAAGATCGGGCCATTTCAGATACGCAGTATTTT. It translates to CSVEDRAISDTQYF.